Below, 7 T cell receptor beta chains from the same sample are listed, as sequenced in a study of T-cell memory formation after mild COVID-19. TCRdb re-called the 5' RACE reads through MiXCR, storing one row per CDR3 protein. The table records under 550,000 distinct CDR3 sequences, roughly 18% of them present only once. The sequenced sample was PBMCs or a T cell subset sorted from them (not recorded which). All receptors come from an adult woman who had mild COVID-19 (a few samples of this study predate the infection). Cell type and time point are not known.

This clonotype was seen more than once but under ten times. The chain carries TRBV9 and TRBJ2-2; D unresolved. V was pared by 0 bases and J by 4 bases, with 10 bases between. The CDR3 totals 15 residues. Germline V lookup: CDR1 SGDLS, CDR2 YYNGEE. The CDR3 reads CASSVGLGSTGELFF. In DNA form, the CDR3 reads TGTGCCAGCAGCGTAGGTCTAGGAAGCACCGGGGAGCTGTTTTTT. Together with reference TRBV9 and TRBJ2-2, the CDR3 gives the full variable domain: DSGVTQTPKHLITATGQRVTLRCSPRSGDLSVYWYQQSLDQGLQFLIQYYNGEERAKGNILERFSAQQFPDLHSELNLSSLELGDSALYFCASSVGLGSTGELFFGEGSRLTVL.

This sequence joins TRBV14 and TRBJ2-7; D remains ambiguous. V lost 3 bases and J lost 2, with 5 bases in between. CDR3 size: 12 residues. The germline V gene has CDR1 SGHDN and CDR2 FVKESK. This CDR3 reads CASSHKAYEQYF. The CDR3 DNA reads as TGTGCCAGCAGCCATAAAGCCTACGAGCAGTACTTC.

This clonotype was observed a few times. The J gene is TRBJ2-7, the V gene TRBV7-6; TRBD2 matches 11 bases. The J segment lost 0 bases and the V segment lost 5 bases, leaving 18 bases of the junction unmatched. Germline V gives CDR1 SGHVS, CDR2 FNYEAQ. The CDR3 loop spans 20 amino acids. CDR3: CASSPARGGLADRSSYEQYF. CDR3 nucleotide sequence: TGTGCCAGCAGCCCCGCCCGGGGGGGACTAGCGGACCGGAGCTCCTACGAGCAGTACTTC. Based on the CDR3 plus reference TRBV7-6 and TRBJ2-7, the full variable domain is GAGVSQSPRYKVTKRGQDVALRCDPISGHVSLYWYRQALGQGPEFLTYFNYEAQQDKSGLPNDRFSAERPEGSISTLTIQRTEQRDSAMYRCASSPARGGLADRSSYEQYFGPGTRLTVT.

The V gene is TRBV12-3 or TRBV12-4, the J gene TRBJ1-6, with 7 bases matching TRBD1. V trimming: 4 bases; J trimming: 6 bases; junction bases outside the gene matches: 3. This CDR3 has 14 residues. CDR3 coding DNA: TGTGCCAGCAGTTCCGGGACAGTTAATTCACCCCTCCACTTT. Translation: CASSSGTVNSPLHF.

In its sample, this clonotype was seen many times. The genes are TRBV20-1 and TRBJ2-1; 14 nucleotides agree with TRBD2. V was clipped by 7 bases and J by 0 bases; unmatched bases: 8. The CDR3 loop spans 17 amino acids. The V gene's germline CDR1 is DFQATT and CDR2 SNEGSKA (reference sequence). The CDR3 sequence is CSGMGLAGAVSYNEQFF. DNA for the CDR3: TGCAGTGGCATGGGACTAGCGGGAGCAGTCTCCTACAATGAGCAGTTCTTC.

V is TRBV6-2 or TRBV6-3 and J is TRBJ2-3; 8 nucleotides line up with TRBD2. This CDR3 spans 19 amino acids. Germline CDR1 MNHEY, CDR2 SVGEGT. Trimming took 4 bases from V and 2 from J; bases not matched to a gene: 17. CDR3 in amino acids: CASSSDSSSSGRVTDTQYF. CDR3 nucleotide sequence: TGTGCCAGCAGTTCCGATTCTTCCTCTAGCGGGCGAGTCACAGATACGCAGTATTTT.

The rearrangement uses TRBV6-1 and TRBJ2-7; D is possibly TRBD1 (6 bases). The CDR3 runs 13 residues. Per germline, CDR1 MNHNS and CDR2 SASEGT. Between the trimmed V and J ends, which lost 6 bases and 2 bases, there was a span of 11 bases. CDR3 residues: CASRATGAYEQYF. The CDR3 DNA reads as TGTGCCAGCAGAGCGACAGGAGCCTACGAGCAGTACTTC.